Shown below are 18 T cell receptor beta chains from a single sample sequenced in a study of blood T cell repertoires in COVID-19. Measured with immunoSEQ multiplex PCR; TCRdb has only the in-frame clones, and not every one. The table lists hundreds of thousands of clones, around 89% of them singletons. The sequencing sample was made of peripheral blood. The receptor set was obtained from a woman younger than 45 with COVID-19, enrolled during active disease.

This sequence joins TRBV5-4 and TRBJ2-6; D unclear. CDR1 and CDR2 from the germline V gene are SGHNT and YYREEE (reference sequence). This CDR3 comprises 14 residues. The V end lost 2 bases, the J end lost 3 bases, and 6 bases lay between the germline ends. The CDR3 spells CASSLLVGANVLTF. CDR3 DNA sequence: TGTGCCAGCAGCTTATTAGTTGGGGCCAACGTCCTGACTTTC.

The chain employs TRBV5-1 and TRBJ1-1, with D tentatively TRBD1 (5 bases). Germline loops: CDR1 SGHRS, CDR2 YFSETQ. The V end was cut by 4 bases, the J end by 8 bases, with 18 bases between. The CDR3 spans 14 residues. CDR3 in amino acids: CASSQITQGLEAFF. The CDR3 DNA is TGCGCCAGCAGCCAAATAACCCAGGGCTTGGAAGCTTTCTTT.

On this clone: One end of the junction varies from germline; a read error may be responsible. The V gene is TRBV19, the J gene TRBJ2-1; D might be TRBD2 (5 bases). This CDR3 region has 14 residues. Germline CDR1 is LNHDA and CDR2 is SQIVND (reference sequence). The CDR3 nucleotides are TGTGCCAGTCGTCCTAGCTTCTCCCACAATGAGCAGTTCTTC. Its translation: CASRPSFSHNEQFF.

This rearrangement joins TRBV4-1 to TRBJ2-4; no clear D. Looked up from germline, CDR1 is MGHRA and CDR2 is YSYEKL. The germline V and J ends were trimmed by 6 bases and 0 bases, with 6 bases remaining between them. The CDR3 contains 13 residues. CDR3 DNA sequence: TGCGCCAGCAGGGGCCTAGCCAAAAACATTCAGTACTTC. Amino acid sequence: CASRGLAKNIQYF.

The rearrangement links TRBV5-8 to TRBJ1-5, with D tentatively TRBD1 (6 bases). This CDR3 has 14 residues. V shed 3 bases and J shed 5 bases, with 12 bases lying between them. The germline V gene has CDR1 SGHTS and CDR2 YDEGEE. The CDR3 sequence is CASSYGPGDQPQHF. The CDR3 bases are TGTGCCAGCAGCTACGGGCCAGGGGATCAGCCCCAGCATTTT. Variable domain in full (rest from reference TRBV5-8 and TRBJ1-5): EAGVTQSPTHLIKTRGQQATLRCSPISGHTSVYWYQQALGLGLQFLLWYDEGEERNRGNFPPRFSGRQFPNYSSELNVNALELEDSALYLCASSYGPGDQPQHFGDGTRLSIL.

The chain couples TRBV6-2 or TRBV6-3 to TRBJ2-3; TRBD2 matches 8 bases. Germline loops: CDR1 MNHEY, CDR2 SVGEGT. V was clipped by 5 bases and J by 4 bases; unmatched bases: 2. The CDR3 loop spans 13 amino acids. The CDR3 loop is CASSHGGADTQYF. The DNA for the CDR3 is TGTGCCAGCAGTCACGGGGGGGCAGATACGCAGTATTTT.

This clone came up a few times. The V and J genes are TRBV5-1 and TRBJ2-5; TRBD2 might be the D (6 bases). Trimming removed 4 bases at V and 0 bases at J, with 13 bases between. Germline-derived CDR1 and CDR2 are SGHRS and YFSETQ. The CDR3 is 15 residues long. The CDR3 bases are TGCGCCAGCAGCCGCGGGGAGCCGTACCAAGAGACCCAGTACTTC. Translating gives CASSRGEPYQETQYF.

This CDR3 reads CASSVDSSTYEKLFF. Written as DNA, the CDR3 is TGTGCCAGCAGCGTTGACAGTTCGACTTATGAAAAACTGTTTTTT. This rearrangement joins TRBV9 to TRBJ1-4; D may be TRBD1 (5 bases). The V end lost 2 bases, the J end lost 6 bases, and 14 bases lay between the germline ends. The V gene's germline CDR1 is SGDLS and CDR2 YYNGEE. The CDR3 spans 15 residues.

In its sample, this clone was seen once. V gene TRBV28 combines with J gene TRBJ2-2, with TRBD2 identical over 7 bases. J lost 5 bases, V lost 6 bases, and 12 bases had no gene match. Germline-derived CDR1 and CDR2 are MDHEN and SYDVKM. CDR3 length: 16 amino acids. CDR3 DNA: TGTGCCAGCAGAACCGCATCGGGGGGAGGTACCGGGGAGCTGTTTTTT. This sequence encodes CASRTASGGGTGELFF.

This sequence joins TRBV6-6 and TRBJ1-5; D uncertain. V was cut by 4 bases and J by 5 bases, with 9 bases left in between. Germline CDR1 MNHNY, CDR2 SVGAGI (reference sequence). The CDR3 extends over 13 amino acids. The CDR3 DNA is TGTGCCAGCAGTTTCGGGAACGATCAGCCCCAGCATTTT. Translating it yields CASSFGNDQPQHF.

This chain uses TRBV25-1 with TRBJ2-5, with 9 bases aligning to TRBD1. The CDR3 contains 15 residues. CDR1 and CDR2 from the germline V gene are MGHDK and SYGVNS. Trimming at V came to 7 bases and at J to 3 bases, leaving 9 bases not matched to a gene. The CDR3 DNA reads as TGTGCCAGCACTCCGGGACAGGGAGGAGAAGAGACCCAGTACTTC. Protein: CASTPGQGGEETQYF.

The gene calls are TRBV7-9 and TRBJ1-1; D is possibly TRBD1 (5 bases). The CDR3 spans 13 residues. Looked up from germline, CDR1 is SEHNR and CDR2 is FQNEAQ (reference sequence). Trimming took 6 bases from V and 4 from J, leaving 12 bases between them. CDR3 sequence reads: CASRGAGPTEAFF. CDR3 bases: TGTGCCAGCAGAGGGGCAGGGCCCACTGAAGCTTTCTTT.

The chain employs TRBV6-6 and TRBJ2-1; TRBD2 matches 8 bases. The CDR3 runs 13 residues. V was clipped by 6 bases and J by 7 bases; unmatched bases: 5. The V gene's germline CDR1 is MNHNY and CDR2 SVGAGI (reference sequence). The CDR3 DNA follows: TGTGCCAGCAGGAAGCGGGAGTTGAATGAGCAGTTCTTC. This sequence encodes CASRKRELNEQFF.

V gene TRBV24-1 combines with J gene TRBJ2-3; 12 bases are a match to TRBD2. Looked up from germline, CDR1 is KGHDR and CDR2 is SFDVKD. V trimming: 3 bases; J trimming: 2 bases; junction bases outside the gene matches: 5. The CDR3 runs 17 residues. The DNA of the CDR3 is TGTGCCACCAGTGATCGAGGACTAGCGGGATACACAGATACGCAGTATTTT. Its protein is CATSDRGLAGYTDTQYF.

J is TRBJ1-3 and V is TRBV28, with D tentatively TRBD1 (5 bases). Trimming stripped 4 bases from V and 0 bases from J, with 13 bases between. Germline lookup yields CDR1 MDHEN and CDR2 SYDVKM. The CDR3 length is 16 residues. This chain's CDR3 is CASSWGGRISGNTIYF. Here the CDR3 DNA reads TGTGCCAGCAGTTGGGGGGGACGGATCTCTGGAAACACCATATATTTT.

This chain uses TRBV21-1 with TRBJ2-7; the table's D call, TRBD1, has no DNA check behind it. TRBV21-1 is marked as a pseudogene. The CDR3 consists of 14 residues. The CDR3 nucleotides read TGTGCCAGCAGCAAACCCAGGGTCCAAAACGAGCAGTACGTC. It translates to CASSKPRVQNEQYV.

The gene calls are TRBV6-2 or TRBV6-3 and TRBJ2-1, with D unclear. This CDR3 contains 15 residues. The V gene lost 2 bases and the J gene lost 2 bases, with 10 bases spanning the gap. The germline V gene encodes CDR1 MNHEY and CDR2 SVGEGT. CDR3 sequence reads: CASSYTLNPYNEQFF. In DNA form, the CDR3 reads TGTGCCAGCAGTTACACACTAAATCCCTACAATGAGCAGTTCTTC.

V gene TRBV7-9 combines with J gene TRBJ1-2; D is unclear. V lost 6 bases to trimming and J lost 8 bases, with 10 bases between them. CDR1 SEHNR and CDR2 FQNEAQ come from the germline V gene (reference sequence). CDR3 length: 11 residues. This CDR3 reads CASSHDRGYTF. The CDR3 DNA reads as TGTGCCAGCAGTCACGATAGAGGCTACACCTTC.